This paragraph reports one TCR beta chain. The CDR3 length is 16 residues. The trim removed 5 bases at V and 3 bases at J, leaving 12 bases unmatched. From germline, CDR1 is SGHTS and CDR2 YDEGEE. This sample is part of a study of blood T cell repertoires in COVID-19. Study background: Sources were T cells, B-cell-depleted T cells, or PBMCs; the material itself was cDNA or gDNA.

Original handling: Amplified reference gene primers provided the basis for estimating nucleated cell counts. TCRdb keeps only in-frame clones here, not all; method: immunoSEQ multiplex PCR. Clone size and the V and J calls come from that table; the DNA yielded D and trimming. The sample contains about 120,000 clones, around 68% of which appear only once. Input material: peripheral blood. J is TRBJ1-1 and V is TRBV5-8; 8 nucleotides line up with TRBD1. This TCR was recovered from a woman aged 55-69 years with acute or convalescent COVID-19. Here the CDR3 DNA reads TGTGCCAGCAGACGATTCAGGGGGCGACGGGACACTGAAGCTTTCTTT. It specifies CASRRFRGRRDTEAFF.